The T cell receptor beta chain under discussion was sequenced for a study of Ad26.COV2.S vaccination and SARS-CoV-2 variants. About the research overall: The vaccine Ad26.COV2.S was put into the muscle once, or twice with 56 days between. General study results and limits: Reportedly, spike-specific CD8+ and CD4+ T cell responses achieved substantial breadth once vaccination had taken place. The analyses of TCR breadth and depth may have understated the size of total T cell responses. Comparability of non-spike TCR breadth was observed across vaccine and placebo recipients.

Germline assignment: CDR1 MNHEY and CDR2 SVGAGI. The germline V and J ends were trimmed by 4 bases and 7 bases, with 17 bases remaining between them. This CDR3 is 15 amino acids long. Turning to this clone: Its antigen remains unidentified.

Specified treatment: around 19 received Ad26.COV2.S at low or high dose, single or two shots; about 5 received placebo; per-sample allocation not given. Sampling was done on day 63 after the first vaccine or placebo injection. The method was immunoSEQ multiplex PCR; TCRdb's version includes in-frame clones alone and lacks a portion of them. The repertoire holds 250,000 to 300,000 clones, with around 87% as singletons. This chain uses TRBV6-5 with TRBJ1-5, with D unresolved. The receptor comes from a person aged 18-60 years who received the Ad26.COV2.S COVID-19 vaccine or a placebo. The sequencing used peripheral blood, collected in a trial of Ad26.COV2.S vaccine versus placebo. The CDR3 nucleotides are TGTGCCAGCAGTTTCACCGGGCCCCCGGAACAGCCCCAGCATTTT. Amino acids: CASSFTGPPEQPQHF.